The clone carrying this TCR beta chain was seen once. This sample was included in a study of T cell changes during pregnancy in multiple sclerosis. The method was immunoSEQ multiplex PCR; TCRdb's version includes in-frame clones alone and lacks a portion of them. The sample records around 29,000 clones, around 89% being singletons. Trimming took off 4 bases at V and 1 base at J, with 11 bases between the two ends. The CDR3 has 14 amino acids. CDR1 is SGHNT and CDR2 is YYREEE in the germline V gene (reference sequence). The TCR sequence derives from a female donor in good health, enrolled as a control in a pregnancy study. The sample in question was CD4+ T cells from peripheral blood mononuclear cells, obtained in the first trimester of pregnancy. The chain links TRBV5-4 to TRBJ1-1; a weak D match, TRBD1 (5 bases). The CDR3 DNA sequence: TGTGCCAGCAGCGCGGGACCCAAGAACACTGAAGCTTTCTTT. It specifies CASSAGPKNTEAFF. Variable domain in full (rest from reference TRBV5-4 and TRBJ1-1): ETGVTQSPTHLIKTRGQQVTLRCSSQSGHNTVSWYQQALGQGPQFIFQYYREEENGRGNFPPRFSGLQFPNYSSELNVNALELDDSALYLCASSAGPKNTEAFFGQGTRLTVV.